This T cell receptor beta chain was sequenced for a study of PD-1 blockade in classical Hodgkin lymphoma (dated by TCRdb to between 2020 and 2021). About the investigation overall: Nivolumab dosing was 3 mg/kg intravenously every 2 weeks, continuing until either disease progression or unacceptable toxicity. To define a peripheral blood immune signature of response to PD-1 blockade in classical Hodgkin lymphoma, the study combined TCR beta sequencing with CyTOF.

CDR3 length: 13 amino acids, cysteine to phenylalanine. Only the CDR3 portion is preserved as DNA: 39 bases, with reading frame beginning at the first base. Deletion took 9 bases off V and 2 bases off J, with a span of 14 bases between the germline ends. CDR1 and CDR2, looked up from the germline V gene, are MNHNS and SASEGT. Of note for this clone: No antigen is known for it. Per-nucleotide qualities are absent, and no much larger clonotype sits a single base away.

The Qiagen DNeasy kit was used to extract genomic DNA from unsorted PBMCs and from the negatively selected CD4+ and CD8+ fractions. Amplification of TCR beta CDR3 regions was done by immunoSEQ multiplex PCR with primers that anneal to V and J segments. A synthetic immune receptor repertoire was used to minimize amplification bias, and remaining bias was computationally removed after sequencing. On the authors' methods: Repertoire diversity was quantified as the Shannon entropy index using custom Python scripts. Unsorted, CD4+ and CD8+ repertoires were analyzed separately, except for combined analyses in which CD4+ and CD8+ sequences were merged in silico. A clone was considered expanded if an increase in frequency of at least 2-fold after treatment relative to C1D1 was found, and a pseudocount of 0.5 was applied to clones undetected at baseline. Clones with 0 or 1 copy at C1D1 were defined as singleton clones, while clones with 2 or more copies were defined as non-singleton clones. By matching protein sequences in sorted samples from the same patient, clones expanded in unsorted samples were annotated as CD4+, CD8+ or unknown. Wilcoxon tests on paired samples were used to test changes in diversity from C1D1 to C4D1. Sourced from immuneACCESS, this table was stored by TCRdb with only in-frame sequences that have V and J called. A share of the clones is absent; for the studies checked, an unresolved V gene accounts for under half, and the remainder has no known explanation. V, J and clone size were drawn from that table, and D and trimming were deduced from the DNA. The sample table shows 30,000 to 35,000 clones, and approximately 85% are seen once. Of the sample, 30% to 35% is held by the ten largest clones.

The time point tag for this specimen amounts to: cycle 1 day 1 (C1D1), immediately before nivolumab initiation. Relapse after autologous stem cell transplantation had occurred in all trial patients, and cohorts A, B and C were distinguished by prior brentuximab vedotin exposure. A total of around 59 patients with relapsed/refractory classical Hodgkin lymphoma made up the trial cohort, and each patient's best overall response was complete response, partial response or progressive disease. Trial patients were treated with single-agent nivolumab in the multi-cohort phase II CheckMate 205 trial. Best overall response was determined by an independent review committee according to the 2007 International Working Group response criteria. PBMCs from the trial were collected at three points: immediately before nivolumab initiation (C1D1), and during therapy at cycle 2 day 1 and cycle 4 day 1. After peripheral blood was drawn into 8 mL Vacutainer Cell Preparation Tubes, PBMCs were isolated by centrifugation and then cryopreserved.

Broad study findings and their caveats: Baseline TCR diversity was reported as lower in newly diagnosed patients than in healthy donors, and lower still in relapsed/refractory patients. The study covered only a single clinical trial cohort, and the causes of the repertoire differences, possibly disease activity or prior therapy, were still not defined. A significant rise by C4D1 was seen in CD4+ but not CD8+ TCR diversity (p=0.0027 vs p=0.16), with the rise being most apparent in complete responders (p=0.02). Baseline diversity similar to that of newly diagnosed patients was observed in trial patients achieving complete response, whereas significantly lower diversity was observed in partial responders and progressors. Patients starting nivolumab less than 1 year after ASCT had lower diversity and were excluded from later analyses to avoid confounding by immune reconstitution.

The V and J segments used are TRBV6-1 and TRBJ2-7; 5 matching bases give a weak D call of TRBD1. This clonotype originated in a human donor with classical Hodgkin lymphoma. The specimen was peripheral blood mononuclear cells (PBMCs), collected at baseline. The bases are TGTGCCAGTGGACAAAGTTCCACCTACGAGCAGTACTTC. Its protein reads: CASGQSSTYEQYF.